These T cell receptor beta chains were read from a single sample in a study of cytomegalovirus exposure and HLA in healthy donors. The repertoire was sequenced with immunoSEQ multiplex PCR; TCRdb's copy has only in-frame clones and lacks some. The sample has hundreds of thousands of clones, 60% to 80% seen once. Sequencing was done on a sample of PBMCs. The receptors come from a woman in her twenties or thirties in good health and CMV-seronegative. CDR3s include the opening cysteine and the closing phenylalanine or tryptophan. Fields, in order: V gene, clone size, D gene, J gene, CDR3 protein, CDR3 DNA. The D gene is left open where the match is weak. Expanded clones get a size class; other rows say once, few or many, or leave the size out.

v_gene: TRBV13
abundance: .
d_gene: TRBD2
j_gene: TRBJ2-2
CDR3aa: CASLESGGEELFF
CDR3nt: TGTGCCAGCCTTGAGAGCGGGGGCGAGGAGCTGTTTTTT

v_gene: TRBV5-6
abundance: once
d_gene: TRBD1
j_gene: TRBJ1-6
CDR3aa: CASSLGQGPDSPLHF
CDR3nt: TGTGCCAGCAGCTTAGGACAGGGCCCCGATTCACCCCTCCACTTT

v_gene: TRBV5-6
abundance: .
d_gene: TRBD2
j_gene: TRBJ2-1
CDR3aa: CASSFISGRSYNEQFF
CDR3nt: TGTGCCAGCAGCTTTATTAGCGGGCGGTCCTACAATGAGCAGTTCTTC

v_gene: TRBV7-9
abundance: .
d_gene: TRBD1
j_gene: TRBJ2-7
CDR3aa: CSSTGTGHYEQYF
CDR3nt: TGTTCCAGCACCGGGACAGGTCACTACGAGCAGTACTTC

v_gene: TRBV2
abundance: .
d_gene: .
j_gene: TRBJ2-2
CDR3aa: CASSTTTGSNTGELFF
CDR3nt: TGTGCCAGCAGTACCACGACAGGATCGAACACCGGGGAGCTGTTTTTT

v_gene: TRBV4-1
abundance: .
d_gene: .
j_gene: TRBJ1-5
CDR3aa: CASSPVSDQPQHF
CDR3nt: TGCGCCAGCAGTCCCGTTTCCGATCAGCCCCAGCATTTT

v_gene: TRBV5-4
abundance: .
d_gene: TRBD1
j_gene: TRBJ1-2
CDR3aa: CASSLQGSGYTF
CDR3nt: TGTGCCAGCAGCTTACAGGGGAGTGGCTACACCTTC

v_gene: TRBV6-5
abundance: .
d_gene: .
j_gene: TRBJ1-1
CDR3aa: CASSYGGRVTEAFF
CDR3nt: TGTGCCAGCAGTTACGGGGGCAGGGTCACTGAAGCTTTCTTT

v_gene: TRBV28
abundance: .
d_gene: .
j_gene: TRBJ1-5
CDR3aa: CASSLSRRSNQPQHF
CDR3nt: TGTGCCAGCAGTTTGTCACGGCGGAGCAATCAGCCCCAGCATTTT

v_gene: TRBV14
abundance: few
d_gene: .
j_gene: TRBJ1-1
CDR3aa: CASSQYRFEAFF
CDR3nt: TGTGCCAGCAGCCAGTACAGGTTTGAAGCTTTCTTT

v_gene: TRBV18
abundance: .
d_gene: .
j_gene: TRBJ2-3
CDR3aa: CASSPQTDTQYF
CDR3nt: TGTGCCAGCTCACCGCAGACAGATACGCAGTATTTT

v_gene: TRBV7-2
abundance: .
d_gene: .
j_gene: TRBJ1-1
CDR3aa: CASSPYTEAFF
CDR3nt: TGTGCCAGCAGCCCCTACACTGAAGCTTTCTTT

v_gene: TRBV7-8
abundance: .
d_gene: .
j_gene: TRBJ2-1
CDR3aa: CASSLAERRSSYNEQFF
CDR3nt: TGTGCCAGCAGCTTAGCTGAGCGCCGGAGCTCCTACAATGAGCAGTTCTTC

v_gene: TRBV4-1
abundance: few
d_gene: .
j_gene: TRBJ1-3
CDR3aa: CASSQGWSSGNTIYF
CDR3nt: TGCGCCAGCAGCCAAGGCTGGAGCTCTGGAAACACCATATATTTT

v_gene: TRBV5-4
abundance: .
d_gene: TRBD2
j_gene: TRBJ2-7
CDR3aa: CASSLGAGGVYEQYF
CDR3nt: TGTGCCAGCAGCTTGGGAGCGGGGGGTGTCTACGAGCAGTACTTC

v_gene: TRBV6-5
abundance: .
d_gene: .
j_gene: TRBJ2-1
CDR3aa: CASRTVATHNEQFF
CDR3nt: TGTGCCAGCAGAACAGTTGCCACTCACAATGAGCAGTTCTTC

v_gene: TRBV7-8
abundance: .
d_gene: .
j_gene: TRBJ1-2
CDR3aa: CASSPRVLLLYGYTF
CDR3nt: TGTGCCAGCAGCCCTCGGGTCCTCCTACTCTATGGCTACACCTTC

v_gene: TRBV5-1
abundance: .
d_gene: TRBD1
j_gene: TRBJ1-2
CDR3aa: CASNHGTGLNYGSTF
CDR3nt: TGCGCCAGCAACCACGGGACAGGCCTTAACTATGGCTCCACCTTC

v_gene: TRBV4-1
abundance: few
d_gene: .
j_gene: TRBJ1-1
CDR3aa: CASSLRENTEAFF
CDR3nt: TGCGCCAGCAGCCTCAGGGAGAACACTGAAGCTTTCTTT

v_gene: TRBV6-5
abundance: .
d_gene: .
j_gene: TRBJ1-5
CDR3aa: CASSYSRGGNQPQHF
CDR3nt: TGTGCCAGCAGTTACAGCAGGGGAGGCAATCAGCCCCAGCATTTT

v_gene: TRBV21-1
abundance: .
d_gene: .
j_gene: TRBJ2-5
CDR3aa: CASSNLAAYQETQYF
CDR3nt: TGTGCCAGCAGCAACCTAGCGGCCTACCAAGAGACCCAGTACTTC

v_gene: TRBV5-4
abundance: .
d_gene: .
j_gene: TRBJ2-4
CDR3aa: CASSLSGKLKNIQYF
CDR3nt: TGTGCCAGCAGCTTATCGGGGAAATTGAAAAACATTCAGTACTTC

v_gene: TRBV30
abundance: .
d_gene: TRBD1
j_gene: TRBJ1-2
CDR3aa: CACPGDRVGYGYTF
CDR3nt: TGTGCCTGCCCTGGGGACAGGGTGGGCTATGGCTACACCTTC

v_gene: TRBV5-1
abundance: .
d_gene: .
j_gene: TRBJ2-1
CDR3aa: CASSIDKAGNEQFF
CDR3nt: TGCGCCAGCAGCATAGACAAAGCAGGCAATGAGCAGTTCTTC

v_gene: TRBV6-1
abundance: once
d_gene: .
j_gene: TRBJ2-7
CDR3aa: CASIVGGGSYEQYF
CDR3nt: TGTGCCAGCATAGTCGGGGGAGGAAGCTACGAGCAGTACTTC

v_gene: TRBV18
abundance: .
d_gene: .
j_gene: TRBJ1-6
CDR3aa: CASSPLKGHTYNSPLHF
CDR3nt: TGTGCCAGCTCACCCCTCAAGGGACATACCTATAATTCACCCCTCCACTTT

v_gene: TRBV18
abundance: .
d_gene: TRBD2
j_gene: TRBJ2-3
CDR3aa: CASSPTGGTSGTDTQYF
CDR3nt: TGTGCCAGCTCACCTACTGGCGGGACTAGCGGAACAGATACGCAGTATTTT

v_gene: TRBV4-1
abundance: .
d_gene: TRBD1
j_gene: TRBJ2-7
CDR3aa: CASSQTRDSRYEQYF
CDR3nt: TGCGCCAGCAGCCAAACCAGGGACAGTCGGTACGAGCAGTACTTC

v_gene: TRBV7-9
abundance: .
d_gene: .
j_gene: TRBJ2-7
CDR3aa: CASSLSGGPEQYF
CDR3nt: TGTGCCAGCAGCTTGAGCGGAGGACCCGAGCAGTACTTC

v_gene: TRBV11-3
abundance: .
d_gene: .
j_gene: TRBJ2-2
CDR3aa: CASSSRDGLHGELFF
CDR3nt: TGTGCCAGCAGCTCACGGGACGGACTACACGGGGAGCTGTTTTTT

v_gene: TRBV5-1
abundance: few
d_gene: .
j_gene: TRBJ2-6
CDR3aa: CASSSTRVGANVLTF
CDR3nt: TGCGCCAGCAGCTCCACCAGGGTTGGGGCCAACGTCCTGACTTTC

v_gene: TRBV5-1
abundance: once
d_gene: TRBD1
j_gene: TRBJ2-3
CDR3aa: CASSLRGNTDTQYF
CDR3nt: TGCGCCAGCAGCCTCAGGGGGAACACAGATACGCAGTATTTT

v_gene: TRBV6-5
abundance: .
d_gene: .
j_gene: TRBJ2-7
CDR3aa: CASSRTYPGFEQYF
CDR3nt: TGTGCCAGCAGCCGGACCTACCCGGGGTTCGAGCAGTACTTC

v_gene: TRBV30
abundance: .
d_gene: TRBD2
j_gene: TRBJ2-1
CDR3aa: CAWSVLPREGGRNEQFF
CDR3nt: TGTGCCTGGAGTGTACTCCCCCGGGAGGGGGGTCGAAATGAGCAGTTCTTC

v_gene: TRBV2
abundance: .
d_gene: .
j_gene: TRBJ2-7
CDR3aa: CASSETRGGNYEQYF
CDR3nt: TGTGCCAGCAGTGAAACCCGAGGCGGCAACTACGAGCAGTACTTC

v_gene: TRBV6-5
abundance: .
d_gene: .
j_gene: TRBJ2-5
CDR3aa: CASSFRVETQYF
CDR3nt: TGTGCCAGCAGTTTCAGGGTGGAGACCCAGTACTTC

v_gene: TRBV9
abundance: .
d_gene: TRBD2
j_gene: TRBJ2-5
CDR3aa: CASSVGTSGTETQYF
CDR3nt: TGTGCCAGCAGCGTTGGGACTAGCGGGACGGAGACCCAGTACTTC

v_gene: TRBV6-1
abundance: .
d_gene: .
j_gene: TRBJ2-5
CDR3aa: CASSELPYGETQYF
CDR3nt: TGTGCCAGCAGTGAACTACCCTACGGAGAGACCCAGTACTTC

v_gene: TRBV10-3
abundance: .
d_gene: TRBD2
j_gene: TRBJ2-3
CDR3aa: CAISGGLAGADTQYF
CDR3nt: TGTGCCATCAGTGGGGGACTAGCGGGAGCAGATACGCAGTATTTT

v_gene: TRBV5-6
abundance: .
d_gene: .
j_gene: TRBJ1-1
CDR3aa: CASSSAGNTEAFF
CDR3nt: TGTGCCAGCAGCTCAGCAGGTAACACTGAAGCTTTCTTT

v_gene: TRBV6-1
abundance: .
d_gene: .
j_gene: TRBJ1-2
CDR3aa: CASSAGAGYGYTF
CDR3nt: TGTGCCAGCAGTGCAGGGGCCGGGTATGGCTACACCTTC

v_gene: TRBV6-1
abundance: .
d_gene: TRBD1
j_gene: TRBJ1-1
CDR3aa: CASSGTGGLDTEAFF
CDR3nt: TGTGCCAGCAGCGGTACAGGGGGATTGGACACTGAAGCTTTCTTT

v_gene: TRBV5-1
abundance: few
d_gene: TRBD2
j_gene: TRBJ2-7
CDR3aa: CASSSGLAAAHEQYF
CDR3nt: TGCGCCAGCAGCTCTGGACTAGCGGCGGCCCACGAGCAGTACTTC

v_gene: TRBV6-6
abundance: .
d_gene: .
j_gene: TRBJ1-3
CDR3aa: CASSRGGFSGNTIYF
CDR3nt: TGTGCCAGCAGTCGGGGTGGATTCTCTGGAAACACCATATATTTT

v_gene: TRBV6-4
abundance: .
d_gene: .
j_gene: TRBJ1-2
CDR3aa: CASSDTGLSGYTF
CDR3nt: TGTGCCAGCAGTGACACGGGACTAAGTGGCTACACCTTC

v_gene: TRBV4-1
abundance: .
d_gene: TRBD1
j_gene: TRBJ1-2
CDR3aa: CASSFTGGAEDGYTF
CDR3nt: TGCGCCAGCAGTTTCACAGGGGGCGCCGAGGATGGCTACACCTTC

v_gene: TRBV6-5
abundance: .
d_gene: .
j_gene: TRBJ1-1
CDR3aa: CASTTSPNTEAFF
CDR3nt: TGTGCCAGCACCACGAGCCCGAACACTGAAGCTTTCTTT

v_gene: TRBV5-1
abundance: .
d_gene: TRBD2
j_gene: TRBJ2-7
CDR3aa: CASSPTAGSYEQYF
CDR3nt: TGCGCCAGCAGCCCAACAGCGGGATCCTACGAGCAGTACTTC

v_gene: TRBV5-1
abundance: .
d_gene: TRBD1
j_gene: TRBJ2-7
CDR3aa: CASSSTTGSYEQYF
CDR3nt: TGCGCCAGCAGCTCTACGACAGGGTCCTACGAGCAGTACTTC

v_gene: TRBV5-4
abundance: .
d_gene: .
j_gene: TRBJ2-5
CDR3aa: CASSLPSPSRGETQYF
CDR3nt: TGTGCCAGCAGCTTGCCCTCCCCTAGCAGGGGAGAGACCCAGTACTTC

v_gene: TRBV19
abundance: few
d_gene: TRBD1
j_gene: TRBJ1-1
CDR3aa: CASNRRDRGRKDTEAFF
CDR3nt: TGTGCCAGTAACCGGAGGGACAGGGGGCGGAAGGACACTGAAGCTTTCTTT

v_gene: TRBV18
abundance: .
d_gene: .
j_gene: TRBJ2-1
CDR3aa: CASSPSGREARGEQFF
CDR3nt: TGTGCCAGCTCCCCAAGTGGTCGGGAGGCCAGGGGTGAGCAGTTCTTC

v_gene: TRBV9
abundance: few
d_gene: .
j_gene: TRBJ2-3
CDR3aa: CASSQFTGKTDTQYF
CDR3nt: TGTGCCAGCAGTCAATTTACAGGGAAAACAGATACGCAGTATTTT